This T cell receptor beta chain was recorded in a study of blood T cell repertoires in COVID-19. Study summary: Sites in the United States, Italy and Spain provided acute and convalescent COVID-19 samples.

Under the authors' procedure: Researchers report that nucleated cell counts were estimated from reference gene primer amplification. Sequencing used immunoSEQ multiplex PCR; TCRdb keeps in-frame clones, though not all of them. D and trimming were read from the DNA, whereas the V and J calls and clone size are those reported in that table. This sample has roughly 190,000 clones, with around 90% found just once. All enrollees were roughly 18 to 89 years old and from about two dozen US areas. Cohort allocation depended upon clinical history that participants reported. The sample was PBMCs or T cells enriched from blood (not recorded which). This receptor was identified in a woman aged 25 to 45 who had recovered from COVID-19.

CDR3 DNA: TGTGCCAGCAGCCAGGGGACAGGGGGCTCCCAGTACTTC. It yields the protein CASSQGTGGSQYF. J is TRBJ2-5 and V is TRBV3-1 (or the pseudogene TRBV3-2); 12 bases map to TRBD1. The germline gives CDR1 LGHDT, CDR2 YNNKEL (reference sequence). There are 13 residues in the CDR3. With 3 bases clipped from V and 9 bases from J, the junction kept 2 bases outside the gene matches.